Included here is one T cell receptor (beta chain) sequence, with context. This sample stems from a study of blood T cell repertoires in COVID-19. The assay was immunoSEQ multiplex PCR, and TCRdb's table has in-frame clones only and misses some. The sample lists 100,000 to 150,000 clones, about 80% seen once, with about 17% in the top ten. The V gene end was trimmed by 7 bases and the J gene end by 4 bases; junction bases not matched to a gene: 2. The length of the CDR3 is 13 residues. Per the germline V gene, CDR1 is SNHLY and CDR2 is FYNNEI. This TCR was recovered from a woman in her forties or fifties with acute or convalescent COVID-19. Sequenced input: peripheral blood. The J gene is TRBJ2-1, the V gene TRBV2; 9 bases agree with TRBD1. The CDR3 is CASMGQGYNEQFF. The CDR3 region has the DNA TGTGCCAGCATGGGACAGGGTTACAATGAGCAGTTCTTC.